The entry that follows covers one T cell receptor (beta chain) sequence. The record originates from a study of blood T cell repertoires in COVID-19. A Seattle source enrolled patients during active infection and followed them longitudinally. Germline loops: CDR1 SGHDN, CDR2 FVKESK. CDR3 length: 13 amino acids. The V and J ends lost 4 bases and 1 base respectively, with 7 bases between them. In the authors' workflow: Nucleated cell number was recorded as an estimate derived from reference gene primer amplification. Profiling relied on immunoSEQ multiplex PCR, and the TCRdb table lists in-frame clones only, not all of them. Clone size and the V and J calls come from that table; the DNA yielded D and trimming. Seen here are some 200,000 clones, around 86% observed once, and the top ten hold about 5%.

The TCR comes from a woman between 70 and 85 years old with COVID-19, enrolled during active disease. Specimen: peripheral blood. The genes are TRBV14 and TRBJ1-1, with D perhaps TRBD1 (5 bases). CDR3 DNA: TGTGCCAGCAGCCCGACAGCGAACACTGAAGCTTTCTTT. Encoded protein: CASSPTANTEAFF.